Below are 12 T cell receptor beta chains sequenced from a single sample in a study of OX40 agonist ivuxolimab in advanced cancers. Libraries were prepared through the immunoSEQ multiplex PCR assay. TCRdb holds this immuneACCESS table with in-frame rearrangements only. Some clones are missing; in checked studies, unresolved V genes explain under half, and the rest has no known cause. The sample table holds about 130,000 clones, of which about 90% were seen once. Around 0.81% of the sample belongs to the ten largest clones. Source: CD4+ or CD8+ T cells sorted from blood, taken in a trial of the OX40 agonist ivuxolimab. The receptors come from an adult with an advanced solid tumor such as melanoma, head and neck, liver or kidney cancer.

J is TRBJ2-5 and V is TRBV7-2; D remains ambiguous. CDR3 length equals 12 residues. With 3 bases removed from V and 0 bases from J, the gap between germline ends came to 2 bases. Per germline, CDR1 SGHTA and CDR2 FQGNSA. CDR3 amino acids: CASSFYQETQYF. The CDR3 DNA reads as TGTGCCAGCAGCTTTTACCAAGAGACCCAGTACTTC.

This rearrangement joins TRBV28 to TRBJ2-5, with 13 bases that match TRBD2. This CDR3 has 16 amino acids. V gave up 4 bases and J gave up 4 bases; unmatched junction bases: 6. Germline assignment: CDR1 MDHEN and CDR2 SYDVKM. The CDR3 is CASSSGLAGAGETQYF. The CDR3 region has the DNA TGTGCCAGCAGTTCCGGACTAGCGGGAGCGGGAGAGACCCAGTACTTC. Using reference TRBV28 and TRBJ2-5 for the parts outside the CDR3, the full variable domain is DVKVTQSSRYLVKRTGEKVFLECVQDMDHENMFWYRQDPGLGLRLIYFSYDVKMKEKGDIPEGYSVSREKKERFSLILESASTNQTSMYLCASSSGLAGAGETQYFGPGTRLLVL.

V usage is TRBV19 and J usage is TRBJ2-7; 7 bases fit TRBD1. Germline lookup yields CDR1 LNHDA and CDR2 SQIVND (reference sequence). The CDR3 has 17 residues. V was pared by 1 base and J by 2 bases, with 11 bases of the junction left unmatched. CDR3 nucleotide sequence: TGTGCCAGTAGTATAGGGGTAGGGACAGCAAAGCCCTACGAGCAGTACTTC. Translated: CASSIGVGTAKPYEQYF.

The chain uses TRBV27 and TRBJ2-7; the match to TRBD2 covers 10 bases. The CDR3 has 18 amino acids. J gave up 0 bases and V 2 bases, and 10 bases lay outside the gene matches. Germline V lookup: CDR1 MNHEY, CDR2 SMNVEV (reference sequence). The CDR3 bases are TGTGCCAGCAGTTTAAGGGGTACTAGCGGGACGATCTCCTACGAGCAGTACTTC. This encodes CASSLRGTSGTISYEQYF.

This chain joins TRBV18 and TRBJ1-1; the match to TRBD1 covers 7 bases. Germline V gene sequence: CDR1 KGHSH, CDR2 LQKENI. This CDR3 has 13 residues. Trimming cost V 5 bases and J 1 base; bases outside gene matches: 1. The CDR3 reads CASSGDRNTEAFF. DNA of the CDR3: TGTGCCAGCTCAGGGGACAGGAACACTGAAGCTTTCTTT.

Here the CDR3 reads CASSPLGTDRVYEQYF. The DNA of the CDR3 is TGTGCCAGCTCACCACTGGGCACGGACAGGGTCTACGAGCAGTACTTC. V gene TRBV18 combines with J gene TRBJ2-7; TRBD1 agrees at 8 bases. Losses at the gene ends were 1 base for V and 3 bases for J; bases not matched to a gene: 8. The CDR3 is 16 amino acids. Germline V gives CDR1 KGHSH, CDR2 LQKENI.

V is TRBV11-3 and J is TRBJ1-1; D not certain. This CDR3 contains 12 residues. V was clipped by 6 bases and J by 5 bases, with 10 bases between them. Germline loops: CDR1 SGHNT, CDR2 YENEEA. CDR3 residues: CASSPGRTEAFF. The DNA of the CDR3 is TGTGCCAGCAGTCCGGGTAGGACTGAAGCTTTCTTT.

The rearrangement joins TRBV9 to TRBJ2-5, with D possibly matching TRBD2 (6 bases). The J call may not be correct, given that the DNA end is closer to TRBJ2-7. Germline CDR1 SGDLS, CDR2 YYNGEE. This CDR3 region has 17 residues. Here the CDR3 reads CASSAFSGTLPRDEQYF. CDR3 nucleotide sequence: TGTGCCAGCAGCGCGTTTTCCGGGACTCTGCCCAGGGACGAGCAGTACTTC.

The chain employs TRBV27 and TRBJ1-5, with D possibly TRBD1 on 5 matching bases. The ends were cut back, 4 bases at V and 6 bases at J, with 13 bases in the middle. The CDR3 consists of 14 residues. Germline CDR1 reads MNHEY; CDR2 reads SMNVEV (reference sequence). In nucleotides, the CDR3 is TGTGCCAGCAGTTCCGTTGGGGCCGGTCAGCCCCAGCATTTT. This sequence encodes CASSSVGAGQPQHF.

The V call is TRBV7-2, the J call TRBJ2-1; 14 nucleotides agree with TRBD2. Germline values: CDR1 SGHTA, CDR2 FQGNSA. J lost 8 bases, V lost 1 base, and 4 bases had no gene match. The CDR3 has 16 residues. The DNA of the CDR3 is TGTGCCAGCAGCTTAGAGGGGACTAGCGGGAGTCATGAGCAGTTCTTC. Protein sequence: CASSLEGTSGSHEQFF.

This chain uses TRBV28 with TRBJ2-7; the D gene could be TRBD1 or TRBD2 (7 bases each). CDR3 length equals 13 residues. V lost 10 bases, J lost 5 bases, and 18 bases lay in between. The germline V gene encodes CDR1 MDHEN and CDR2 SYDVKM. CDR3 nucleotide sequence: TGTGCCACCGCCCTCAGGGGGGGCGACGAGCAGTACTTC. It translates to CATALRGGDEQYF.

The rearrangement links TRBV5-1 to TRBJ2-2; a possible D gene is TRBD1 (6 bases). Germline-derived CDR1 and CDR2 are SGHRS and YFSETQ. V was clipped by 3 bases and J by 8 bases, with 11 bases between them. CDR3 length: 13 amino acids. This CDR3 reads CASSWGHPGELFF. In DNA, the CDR3 is TGCGCCAGCAGCTGGGGACATCCAGGGGAGCTGTTTTTT.